This T cell receptor beta chain was identified in a study of cytomegalovirus exposure and HLA in healthy donors. The CDR3 length is 12 residues. Germline V CDR1 and CDR2: SGHDN, FVKESK. With 60 Vbeta and 13 Jbeta primers, the PCR was carried out. The assay was immunoSEQ multiplex PCR, and TCRdb's table has in-frame clones only and misses some. The table has 200,000 or so clones, about 80% seen once; the top ten hold around 2%. What was sequenced was PBMCs. The chain carries TRBV14 and TRBJ2-5; TRBD2 is a possible D gene (7 bases). The J call may be mistaken, given a closer DNA end match to TRBJ2-7. The TCR was taken from a woman between 18 and 29 years old in good health and CMV-seropositive. CDR3 DNA sequence: TGTGCCATCGCGTTAGGGGGGGGCGAGCAGTACTTC. Translated, it gives CAIALGGGEQYF.